These 32 T cell receptor beta chains were sequenced from one sample in a study of OX40 agonist ivuxolimab in advanced cancers. Profiling relied on immunoSEQ multiplex PCR, and the TCRdb table lists in-frame clones only, not all of them. This repertoire shows tens of thousands of clones, around 88% found once; its top ten account for 2.5% to 3%. The sample here was CD4+ or CD8+ T cells sorted from blood, taken in a trial of the OX40 agonist ivuxolimab. The receptors were sampled from an adult with an advanced solid tumor such as melanoma, head and neck, liver or kidney cancer.

The chain combines TRBV28 with TRBJ2-3; 14 bases are shared with TRBD2. V lost 5 bases to trimming and J lost 1 base; unmatched junction nucleotides: 8. Germline values: CDR1 MDHEN, CDR2 SYDVKM. The CDR3 is made up of 18 amino acids. CDR3 sequence: CASSPLLGLAGGTDTQYF. The CDR3 DNA sequence: TGTGCCAGCAGTCCGCTCCTGGGACTAGCGGGGGGCACAGATACGCAGTATTTT.

The chain carries TRBV10-3 and TRBJ2-3; 9 positions match TRBD1. Germline V lookup: CDR1 ENHRY, CDR2 SYGVKD. CDR3 length: 17 amino acids. The V gene end was trimmed by 7 bases and the J gene end by 1 base; junction bases not matched to a gene: 12. The CDR3 DNA reads as TGTGCCATCACCGGGGCCCCCGACAGGGGGGGCACAGATACGCAGTATTTT. Encoded protein: CAITGAPDRGGTDTQYF.

The chain has TRBV13 and TRBJ2-7; 9 bases line up with TRBD1. Germline V gives CDR1 PRHDT, CDR2 FYEKMQ (reference sequence). The CDR3 consists of 14 residues. Trimming cost V 7 bases and J 6 bases; bases outside gene matches: 10. The CDR3 protein is CASTYGQGTTEQYF. CDR3 sequence (DNA): TGTGCCAGCACCTATGGACAGGGGACAACCGAGCAGTACTTC.

The V call is TRBV11-1, the J call TRBJ2-1; unclear D gene. Trimming pared 1 base from V and 5 bases from J, leaving 6 bases between. This CDR3 is 13 amino acids long. In germline, CDR1 is SGHAT, CDR2 FQDESV (reference sequence). The CDR3 DNA reads TGTGCCAGCAGCTTAGACAGACACAATGAGCAGTTCTTC. This sequence encodes CASSLDRHNEQFF. The full variable domain, its missing parts supplied by reference TRBV11-1 and TRBJ2-1, is EAEVAQSPRYKITEKSQAVAFWCDPISGHATLYWYRQILGQGPELLVQFQDESVVDDSQLPKDRFSAERLKGVDSTLKIQPAELGDSAMYLCASSLDRHNEQFFGPGTRLTVL.

This clone was detected only once. The CDR3 protein is CASSLTSGMFNEQFF. CDR3 nucleotides: TGTGCCAGCAGTTTGACTAGCGGGATGTTCAATGAGCAGTTCTTC. The V call is TRBV28, the J call TRBJ2-1; 11 bases line up with TRBD2. V shed 3 bases, J shed 6 bases, and the junction held 4 bases outside the gene matches. The CDR3 length is 15 residues. Germline V lookup: CDR1 MDHEN, CDR2 SYDVKM.

This chain joins TRBV28 and TRBJ2-4; TRBD1 or TRBD2 may be the D gene (5 bases each). Germline CDR1 is MDHEN and CDR2 is SYDVKM. CDR3 length: 18 amino acids. V was trimmed by 7 bases and J by 4 bases, leaving 26 bases between them. The CDR3 spells CASNVDQIGTPVKNIQYF. As DNA, the CDR3 is TGTGCCAGCAATGTCGACCAAATCGGGACCCCGGTAAAAAACATTCAGTACTTC.

The V call is TRBV29-1, the J call TRBJ1-2; D may be TRBD1 (5 bases). CDR3 length equals 13 residues. Between the trimmed V and J ends, which lost 6 bases and 5 bases, there was a span of 16 bases. Germline lookup yields CDR1 SQVTM and CDR2 ANQGSEA. The CDR3 is CSVLTGGGYGYTF. The CDR3 bases are TGCAGCGTATTAACTGGGGGAGGTTATGGCTACACCTTC.

V and J are TRBV2 and TRBJ2-7; D might be TRBD1 or TRBD2, each matching 6 bases. The CDR3 sequence is 13 residues long. The germline gives CDR1 SNHLY, CDR2 FYNNEI. Trimming took 7 bases from V and 6 from J, leaving 16 bases between them. This CDR3 reads CASNGVGGPEQYF. The DNA for the CDR3 is TGTGCCAGCAATGGGGTTGGGGGGCCCGAGCAGTACTTC.

The V gene is TRBV6-5, the J gene TRBJ1-5; 10 bases line up with TRBD1. Per the germline V gene, CDR1 is MNHEY and CDR2 is SVGAGI. The CDR3 sequence is 14 residues long. The J segment lost 7 bases and the V segment lost 6 bases, leaving 6 bases of the junction unmatched. CDR3: CASSPTGGRQPQHF. CDR3 DNA: TGTGCCAGCAGCCCGACAGGGGGCAGGCAGCCCCAGCATTTT.

CDR3 DNA sequence: TGTGCCAGCAGTTACCCCACACGGGGGGGGGAGACCCAGTACTTC. Encoded protein: CASSYPTRGGETQYF. The J gene is TRBJ2-5, the V gene TRBV6-5; 8 bases map to TRBD2. The CDR3 is 15 residues long. Germline CDR1 MNHEY, CDR2 SVGAGI. Trimming cost V 2 bases and J 5 bases; bases outside gene matches: 7.

This clone was detected once. The chain links TRBV9 to TRBJ1-5, with a tentative D call TRBD1 (6 bases). The CDR3 spans 15 residues. With 0 bases removed from V and 4 bases from J, the gap between germline ends came to 11 bases. The germline gives CDR1 SGDLS, CDR2 YYNGEE. CDR3 bases: TGTGCCAGCAGCGTAGAGGCAGGGGAGAATCAGCCCCAGCATTTT. Protein: CASSVEAGENQPQHF.

The count of this clone is one. V and J are TRBV14 and TRBJ2-6; D possibly uses TRBD1 or TRBD2 (5 bases each). CDR3 length: 18 residues. The V gene lost 2 bases and the J gene lost 0 bases, with 14 bases spanning the gap. From germline, CDR1 is SGHDN and CDR2 FVKESK. DNA for the CDR3: TGTGCCAGCAGCCAACGAGTGGGACGGCGCTCTGGGGCCAACGTCCTGACTTTC. It yields the protein CASSQRVGRRSGANVLTF. The entire variable domain, with the rest obtained from reference TRBV14 and TRBJ2-6, is as follows: EAGVTQFPSHSVIEKGQTVTLRCDPISGHDNLYWYRRVMGKEIKFLLHFVKESKQDESGMPNNRFLAERTGGTYSTLKVQPAELEDSGVYFCASSQRVGRRSGANVLTFGAGSRLTVL.

The genes are TRBV4-1 and TRBJ2-1, with TRBD2 identical over 8 bases. Germline lookup yields CDR1 MGHRA and CDR2 YSYEKL. The CDR3 is made up of 16 amino acids. The junction had 6 bases not matched to a gene; V was cut back by 0 bases and J by 5 bases. CDR3 loop: CASSQDLERGNNEQFF. In DNA, the CDR3 is TGCGCCAGCAGCCAAGATCTCGAGCGGGGGAACAATGAGCAGTTCTTC.

The genes are TRBV5-1 and TRBJ1-3; no definite D call. The CDR3 totals 15 residues. V was clipped by 3 bases and J by 0 bases, with 10 bases between them. The germline CDR1 and CDR2 sequences are SGHRS and YFSETQ. The CDR3 region is CASSSQDPSGNTIYF. CDR3 in DNA: TGCGCCAGCAGCTCCCAGGATCCCTCTGGAAACACCATATATTTT. Full variable domain (missing parts from reference TRBV5-1 and TRBJ1-3): KAGVTQTPRYLIKTRGQQVTLSCSPISGHRSVSWYQQTPGQGLQFLFEYFSETQRNKGNFPGRFSGRQFSNSRSEMNVSTLELGDSALYLCASSSQDPSGNTIYFGEGSWLTVV.

The chain has TRBV7-6 and TRBJ1-3; tentative D call: TRBD1 (5 bases). Trimming stripped 1 base from V and 0 bases from J, with 10 bases between. Germline V lookup: CDR1 SGHVS, CDR2 FNYEAQ. The CDR3 contains 16 residues. CDR3: CASSLGPGRSGNTIYF. CDR3 DNA: TGTGCCAGCAGCTTAGGGCCGGGGCGCTCTGGAAACACCATATATTTT. The whole variable domain, remainder taken from reference TRBV7-6 and TRBJ1-3, is GAGVSQSPRYKVTKRGQDVALRCDPISGHVSLYWYRQALGQGPEFLTYFNYEAQQDKSGLPNDRFSAERPEGSISTLTIQRTEQRDSAMYRCASSLGPGRSGNTIYFGEGSWLTVV.

The CDR3 here is CASSLAGDHGYTF. In nucleotides, the CDR3 is TGTGCCAGCAGCTTAGCAGGGGACCATGGCTACACCTTC. The rearrangement joins TRBV7-6 to TRBJ1-2; the D gene is possibly TRBD1 (5 bases). The ends were cut back, 0 bases at V and 6 bases at J, with 8 bases in the middle. The CDR3 length is 13 residues. Germline CDR1 reads SGHVS; CDR2 reads FNYEAQ.

The chain links TRBV7-8 to TRBJ1-1; 7 positions match TRBD1. With V trimmed by 5 bases and J by 1 base, 4 bases remained unmatched. This CDR3 has 14 amino acids. Germline CDR1 reads SGHVS; CDR2 reads FQNEAQ. The CDR3 DNA is TGTGCCAGCAGCACGGGACAGACGAACACTGAAGCTTTCTTT. This codes for CASSTGQTNTEAFF.

This chain joins TRBV7-6 and TRBJ2-3; a weak D match, TRBD2 (6 bases). Germline lookup yields CDR1 SGHVS and CDR2 FNYEAQ. The V end was cut by 5 bases, the J end by 4 bases, with 10 bases between. This CDR3 spans 13 amino acids. This chain's CDR3 is CASSIGSSDTQYF. The CDR3 region has the DNA TGTGCCAGCAGCATCGGGAGTTCAGATACGCAGTATTTT.

The chain is built from TRBV5-8 and TRBJ2-7, with 12 positions matching TRBD2. Per the germline V gene, CDR1 is SGHTS and CDR2 is YDEGEE. V gave up 3 bases and J gave up 5 bases; unmatched junction bases: 12. The CDR3 spans 17 residues. The CDR3 loop is CASSSEKTSGSVHEQYF. The CDR3 coding sequence is TGTGCCAGCAGCTCTGAGAAGACTAGCGGGAGTGTCCACGAGCAGTACTTC.

J is TRBJ2-1 and V is TRBV27; possible D gene TRBD1, 5 bases. With 2 bases removed from V and 4 bases from J, the gap between germline ends came to 12 bases. The germline V gene encodes CDR1 MNHEY and CDR2 SMNVEV (reference sequence). This CDR3 has 15 amino acids. CDR3 region: CASSLQGLLYNEQFF. The CDR3 nucleotides read TGTGCCAGCAGTTTACAGGGCCTCCTATACAATGAGCAGTTCTTC.

This chain links TRBV18 with TRBJ2-1; perhaps TRBD1 as D (6 bases). Germline CDR1 and CDR2: KGHSH and LQKENI. V dropped 6 bases and J dropped 0 bases, with 9 bases sitting between them. The CDR3 contains 14 residues. CDR3 bases: TGTGCCAGCTCGCAAGGGGGCTCCTACAATGAGCAGTTCTTC. This gives the protein CASSQGGSYNEQFF.

The chain uses TRBV4-1 and TRBJ1-5; perhaps TRBD1 as D (6 bases). Germline lookup yields CDR1 MGHRA and CDR2 YSYEKL. This CDR3 contains 15 residues. V was pared by 1 base and J by 6 bases, with 13 bases between. The CDR3 nucleotides read TGCGCCAGCAGCCAAGTTCTGACAGGAGGTCAGCCCCAGCATTTT. Residues: CASSQVLTGGQPQHF.

V and J are TRBV11-2 and TRBJ1-1; no clear D. Germline CDR1 reads SGHAT; CDR2 reads FQNNGV. This CDR3 has 15 residues. With 4 bases removed from V and 1 base from J, the gap between germline ends came to 13 bases. CDR3 sequence (DNA): TGTGCCAGCAGCTACACGTACCGGGGGAACACTGAAGCTTTCTTT. Protein product: CASSYTYRGNTEAFF.

V gene TRBV28 combines with J gene TRBJ2-3; 8 nucleotides align to TRBD2. This CDR3 has 16 amino acids. V gave up 6 bases and J gave up 1 base; unmatched junction bases: 9. Germline CDR1 reads MDHEN; CDR2 reads SYDVKM. The DNA of the CDR3 is TGTGCCAGCAGAGGTCTTAGCGGGACTGGCACAGATACGCAGTATTTT. Its protein product is CASRGLSGTGTDTQYF.

The V and J genes are TRBV7-6 and TRBJ2-1; D is unresolved. There are 15 residues in the CDR3. The V and J ends lost 2 bases and 0 bases respectively, with 8 bases between them. From germline, CDR1 is SGHVS and CDR2 FNYEAQ. CDR3 sequence: CASSLSDSSYNEQFF. The CDR3 nucleotides are TGTGCCAGCAGCTTAAGCGACTCCTCCTACAATGAGCAGTTCTTC.

The chain uses TRBV6-1 and TRBJ1-5; D possibly corresponds to TRBD1 (5 bases). The CDR3 is made up of 15 amino acids. Germline assignment: CDR1 MNHNS and CDR2 SASEGT. V was trimmed by 6 bases and J by 4 bases, leaving 16 bases between them. CDR3 sequence (DNA): TGTGCCAGCAGCCCCGGCGGCAGGGAAAATCAGCCCCAGCATTTT. This translates into CASSPGGRENQPQHF.

This clone ranks as medium-sized (0.01 to 0.1%). The chain links TRBV7-8 to TRBJ1-4; a possible D gene is TRBD1 (6 bases). Trimming pared 7 bases from V and 0 bases from J, leaving 9 bases between. The CDR3 is made up of 14 amino acids. The germline gives CDR1 SGHVS, CDR2 FQNEAQ. Here the CDR3 DNA reads TGTGCCAGCACCCAGGGGTCAACTAATGAAAAACTGTTTTTT. Its translation: CASTQGSTNEKLFF. Together with reference TRBV7-8 and TRBJ1-4, the CDR3 gives the full variable domain: GAGVSQSPRYKVAKRGQDVALRCDPISGHVSLFWYQQALGQGPEFLTYFQNEAQLDKSGLPSDRFFAERPEGSVSTLKIQRTQQEDSAVYLCASTQGSTNEKLFFGSGTQLSVL.

This clone has a single count. The chain combines TRBV5-1 with TRBJ2-7, with 15 bases that match TRBD2. This CDR3 spans 17 amino acids. V shed 4 bases, J shed 0 bases, and the junction held 5 bases outside the gene matches. From germline, CDR1 is SGHRS and CDR2 YFSETQ. The CDR3 region has the DNA TGCGCCAGCAGCCCCCGGACTAGCGGGGGGGCCTCCTACGAGCAGTACTTC. Its protein product is CASSPRTSGGASYEQYF.

The chain combines TRBV4-2 with TRBJ2-5; maybe TRBD2 (6 bases). V lost 0 bases, J lost 4 bases, and 15 bases lay in between. The V gene's germline CDR1 is LGHNA and CDR2 YNFKEQ. This CDR3 has 16 residues. The CDR3 loop is CASSQEGWRAGETQYF. CDR3 DNA: TGTGCCAGCAGCCAAGAGGGTTGGAGGGCGGGAGAGACCCAGTACTTC.

This chain uses TRBV27 with TRBJ2-7; a possible D gene is TRBD1 (5 bases). The V and J ends lost 6 bases and 2 bases respectively, with 8 bases between them. Germline values: CDR1 MNHEY, CDR2 SMNVEV (reference sequence). The CDR3 consists of 12 residues. In nucleotides, the CDR3 is TGTGCCAGCAGACAGGCAACCTACGAGCAGTACTTC. Translated: CASRQATYEQYF.

To note about this clone: One end of the junction fails to match germline, which may point to a read error. J is TRBJ2-1 and V is TRBV4-1; 11 nucleotides align to TRBD2. Looked up from germline, CDR1 is MGHRA and CDR2 is YSYEKL. The CDR3 length is 14 residues. CDR3 nucleotide sequence: TGCGCCAGCAGCCAAGGGGTACTAGCGGGAGCCCGGCTCTTC. Amino acid sequence: CASSQGVLAGARLF.

CDR3 DNA: TGTGCCAGTAGCCAGGGACTAGCGGGAGTCGAGACCCAGTACTTC. Translating gives CASSQGLAGVETQYF. The rearrangement joins TRBV19 to TRBJ2-5; the match to TRBD2 covers 14 bases. The germline V gene encodes CDR1 LNHDA and CDR2 SQIVND (reference sequence). The CDR3 has 15 amino acids. V lost 6 bases to trimming and J lost 5 bases; unmatched junction nucleotides: 5.